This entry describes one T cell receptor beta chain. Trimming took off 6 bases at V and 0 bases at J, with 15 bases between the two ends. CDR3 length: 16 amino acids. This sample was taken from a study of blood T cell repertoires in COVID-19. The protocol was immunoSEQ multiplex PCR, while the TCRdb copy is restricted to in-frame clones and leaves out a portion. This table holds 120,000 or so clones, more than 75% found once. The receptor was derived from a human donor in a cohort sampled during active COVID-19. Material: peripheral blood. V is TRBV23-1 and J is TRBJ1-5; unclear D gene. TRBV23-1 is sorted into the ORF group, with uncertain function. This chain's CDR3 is CASSPRSRYSNQPQHF. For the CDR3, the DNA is TGCGCCAGCAGCCCCAGGTCCCGATATAGCAATCAGCCCCAGCATTTT.